This record concerns one T cell receptor (beta chain) sequence. The data stem from a study of blood T cell repertoires in COVID-19. Background on the study: The origin of the acute and convalescent COVID-19 samples was the United States, Italy and Spain. Nucleic acid was either cDNA or gDNA, and it came from T cells, B-cell-depleted T cells, or PBMCs.

The method was immunoSEQ multiplex PCR; TCRdb's version includes in-frame clones alone and lacks a portion of them. The sample shows 70,000 or so clones, approximately 90% of them seen only once. CDR3 length equals 16 residues. Trimming took 1 base from V and 1 from J, leaving 12 bases between them. CDR1 is LGHDT, CDR2 YNNKEL, per germline (reference sequence). This chain joins TRBV3-1 (or the pseudogene TRBV3-2) and TRBJ2-3; TRBD2 is a possible D gene (6 bases). The clonotype comes from a human donor in a cohort sampled during active COVID-19. The sequencing sample was made of peripheral blood. This chain's CDR3 is CASSQVGGGGTDTQYF. CDR3 sequence (DNA): TGTGCCAGCAGCCAAGTAGGAGGAGGGGGCACAGATACGCAGTATTTT.